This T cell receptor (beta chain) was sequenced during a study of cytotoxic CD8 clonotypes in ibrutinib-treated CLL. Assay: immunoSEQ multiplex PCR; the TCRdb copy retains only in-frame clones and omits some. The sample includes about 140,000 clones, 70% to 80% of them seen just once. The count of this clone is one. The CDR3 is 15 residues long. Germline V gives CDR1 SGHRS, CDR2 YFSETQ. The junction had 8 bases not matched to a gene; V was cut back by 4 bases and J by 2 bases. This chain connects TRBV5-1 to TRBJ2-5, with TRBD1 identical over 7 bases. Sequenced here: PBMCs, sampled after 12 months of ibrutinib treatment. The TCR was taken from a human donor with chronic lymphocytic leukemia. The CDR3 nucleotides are TGCGCCAGCAGCCAACAGGGGACCCCTCAAGAGACCCAGTACTTC. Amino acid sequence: CASSQQGTPQETQYF.